A single sample is the source of the 8 T cell receptor beta chains below, sequenced in a study of T cell repertoires in cytomegalovirus infection. In TCRdb, the reads were re-called with MiXCR into one record per CDR3 protein. The sample has around 900,000 distinct CDR3 sequences, less than 35% seen once. Their target antigens are unknown. The specimen was cultured CD8+ T cells from PBMCs, collected from culture after CMV antigen stimulation. Source of these receptors: a human donor in good health (CMV status not recorded). Some clones in this sample may be carry-over from other donors' samples.

V gene TRBV7-2 combines with J gene TRBJ1-1, with unresolved D. Germline CDR1 and CDR2: SGHTA and FQGNSA. The CDR3 length is 13 residues. V was pared by 2 bases and J by 4 bases, with 8 bases between. CDR3 DNA: TGTGCCAGCAGCTTATCTGGGCTCACTGAAGCTTTCTTT. As protein: CASSLSGLTEAFF.

This sequence joins TRBV19 and TRBJ1-6; D might be TRBD1 (5 bases). The V gene's germline CDR1 is LNHDA and CDR2 SQIVND (reference sequence). V lost 3 bases and J lost 7, with 13 bases in between. This CDR3 spans 15 amino acids. This CDR3 reads CASSIDSLQNSPLHF. The CDR3 coding sequence is TGTGCCAGTAGTATCGACAGCCTGCAAAATTCACCCCTCCACTTT.

CDR3 in amino acids: CASSGDIATAFF. In DNA form, the CDR3 reads TGCGCCAGCAGCGGGGACATAGCGACAGCTTTCTTT. The rearrangement uses TRBV5-1 and TRBJ1-1; D is possibly TRBD1 (6 bases). Trimming removed 4 bases from V and 10 bases from J, with 14 bases in between. The germline gives CDR1 SGHRS, CDR2 YFSETQ. The CDR3 runs 12 residues.

The chain employs TRBV4-1 and TRBJ1-6, with D tentatively TRBD1 (5 bases). This CDR3 has 13 amino acids. CDR1 and CDR2 (germline): MGHRA, YSYEKL. V lost 1 base and J 13 bases, leaving 11 bases between the germline ends. In DNA, the CDR3 is TGCGCCAGCAGCCAAGGGGACTACTCGCCCCTCCACTTT. It specifies CASSQGDYSPLHF.

The chain combines TRBV27 with TRBJ1-4, with D maybe TRBD1 (5 bases). This CDR3 region has 14 residues. In germline, CDR1 is MNHEY, CDR2 SMNVEV (reference sequence). Trimming pared 2 bases from V and 4 bases from J, leaving 8 bases between. CDR3 nucleotide sequence: TGTGCCAGCAGTTTACACAGGTTTAATGAAAAACTGTTTTTT. Translated: CASSLHRFNEKLFF.

This clonotype showed up many times. The chain combines TRBV6-8 with TRBJ2-1; D possibly matches TRBD1 or TRBD2 (6 bases each). V lost 8 bases and J lost 9, with 26 bases in between. This CDR3 spans 16 amino acids. Looked up from germline, CDR1 is MNHGY and CDR2 is SAAAGT. The CDR3 sequence: CASGGRSVGNGGEQFF. DNA of the CDR3: TGTGCCAGCGGGGGGCGGTCGGTGGGAAACGGGGGTGAGCAGTTCTTC.

This clonotype is a singleton in its sample. The chain joins TRBV20-1 to TRBJ2-7; D possibly uses TRBD1 or TRBD2 (5 bases each). This CDR3 has 14 residues. Trimming took off 0 bases at V and 1 base at J, with 10 bases between the two ends. Germline-derived CDR1 and CDR2 are DFQATT and SNEGSKA (reference sequence). In DNA, the CDR3 is TGCAGTGCTAGAGAGGGGACGAAGTCCTACGAGCAGTACTTC. Translating gives CSAREGTKSYEQYF.

The chain carries TRBV27 and TRBJ2-2; tentative D call: TRBD1 (5 bases). This CDR3 has 15 residues. The V gene lost 2 bases and the J gene lost 7 bases, with 14 bases spanning the gap. Germline CDR1 and CDR2: MNHEY and SMNVEV (reference sequence). The CDR3 loop reads CASSLRGRGGGELFF. For the CDR3, the DNA is TGTGCCAGCAGTTTACGAGGAAGGGGTGGCGGGGAGCTGTTTTTT.